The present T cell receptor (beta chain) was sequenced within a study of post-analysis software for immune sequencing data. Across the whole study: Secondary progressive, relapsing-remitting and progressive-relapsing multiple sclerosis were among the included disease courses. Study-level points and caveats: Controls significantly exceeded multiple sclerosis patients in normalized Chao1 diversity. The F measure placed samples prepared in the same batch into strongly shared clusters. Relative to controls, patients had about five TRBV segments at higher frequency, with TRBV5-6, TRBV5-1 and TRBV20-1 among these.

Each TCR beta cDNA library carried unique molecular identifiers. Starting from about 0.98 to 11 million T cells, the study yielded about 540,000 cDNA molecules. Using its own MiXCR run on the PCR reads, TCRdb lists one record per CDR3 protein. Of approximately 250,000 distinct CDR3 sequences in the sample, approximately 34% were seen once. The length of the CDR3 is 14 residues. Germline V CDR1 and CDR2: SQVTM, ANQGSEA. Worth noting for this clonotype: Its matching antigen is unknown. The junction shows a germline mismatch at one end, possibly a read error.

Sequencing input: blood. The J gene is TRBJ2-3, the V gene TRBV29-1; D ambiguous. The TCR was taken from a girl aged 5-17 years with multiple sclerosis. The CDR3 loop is CSVEGSLSRDTQYF. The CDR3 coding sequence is TGCAGCGTTGAAGGATCCCTTAGCAGAGATACGCAGTATTTT.